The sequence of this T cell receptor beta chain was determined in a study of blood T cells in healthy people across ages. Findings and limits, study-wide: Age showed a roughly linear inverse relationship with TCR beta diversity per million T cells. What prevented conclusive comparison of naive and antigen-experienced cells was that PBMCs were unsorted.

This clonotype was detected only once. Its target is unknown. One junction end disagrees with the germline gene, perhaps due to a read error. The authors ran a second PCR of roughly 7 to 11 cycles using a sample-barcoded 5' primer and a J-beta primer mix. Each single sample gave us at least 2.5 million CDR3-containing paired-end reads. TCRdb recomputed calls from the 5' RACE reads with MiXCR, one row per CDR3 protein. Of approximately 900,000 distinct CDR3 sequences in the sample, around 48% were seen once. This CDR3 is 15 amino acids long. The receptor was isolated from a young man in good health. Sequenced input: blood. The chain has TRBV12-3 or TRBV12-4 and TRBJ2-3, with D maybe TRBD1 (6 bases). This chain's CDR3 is CASSSGTLLTDMQYF. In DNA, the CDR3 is TGTGCCAGCAGTTCCGGGACACTTCTCACAGATATGCAGTATTTT.